This T cell receptor beta chain was profiled in a study of blood T cell repertoires in COVID-19. Study information: In each case, the material was cDNA or gDNA derived from T cells, B-cell-depleted T cells, or PBMCs.

Authors' analysis steps: Amplifying reference gene primers gave estimates of nucleated cell counts. Clones were read by immunoSEQ multiplex PCR, and TCRdb kept only the in-frame ones, dropping some. V and J calls and clone size are as listed in that table; D and trimming were resolved from the DNA. The sample yields 120,000 to 150,000 clones, approximately 87% seen once. In germline, CDR1 is MNHEY, CDR2 SVGAGI. The CDR3 loop spans 13 amino acids. Germline trimming cut 5 bases from V and 3 bases from J; bases unmatched to any gene: 1. Sequenced input: peripheral blood. The chain employs TRBV6-5 and TRBJ2-7; TRBD2 agrees at 10 bases. The receptor's source is a woman in her thirties or forties with acute or convalescent COVID-19. The CDR3 loop is CASSLAGVYEQYF. CDR3 DNA sequence: TGTGCCAGCAGTCTAGCGGGGGTCTACGAGCAGTACTTC.